This T cell receptor (beta chain) is drawn from a study of T-cell memory formation after mild COVID-19. Study background: The study found TCR clusters largely donor specific. Regarding the study as a whole: Clones that contracted from day 15 to 85 were balanced CD4/CD8, while later expanders leaned CD4+. For contracting clones, CD4+ ones sat mainly in CM and EM, CD8+ in EMRA.

The CDR3 spans 19 residues. The trim removed 4 bases at V and 0 bases at J, leaving 11 bases unmatched. Per germline, CDR1 SGDLS and CDR2 YYNGEE. Regarding this clonotype: Its cognate antigen is unknown.

Sample barcodes and UMIs were carried by the TCR alpha and TCR beta cDNA libraries that 5'RACE generated with constant-segment primers. TCRdb re-analysed the 5' RACE reads in MiXCR, keeping a single row per CDR3 protein. The profile shows 550,000 to 600,000 distinct CDR3 sequences, roughly 17% of them singletons. Sequences were obtained from PBMCs or a T cell subset sorted from them (not recorded which). The J gene is TRBJ2-6, the V gene TRBV9; TRBD1 matches at 9 bases. The sequence was collected from an adult woman who had mild COVID-19 (a few samples of this study predate the infection). Cell type and time point are not known. The CDR3 reads CASSLDPTGGFSGANVLTF. In DNA form, the CDR3 reads TGTGCCAGCAGCTTAGATCCGACAGGGGGTTTCTCTGGGGCCAACGTCCTGACTTTC.